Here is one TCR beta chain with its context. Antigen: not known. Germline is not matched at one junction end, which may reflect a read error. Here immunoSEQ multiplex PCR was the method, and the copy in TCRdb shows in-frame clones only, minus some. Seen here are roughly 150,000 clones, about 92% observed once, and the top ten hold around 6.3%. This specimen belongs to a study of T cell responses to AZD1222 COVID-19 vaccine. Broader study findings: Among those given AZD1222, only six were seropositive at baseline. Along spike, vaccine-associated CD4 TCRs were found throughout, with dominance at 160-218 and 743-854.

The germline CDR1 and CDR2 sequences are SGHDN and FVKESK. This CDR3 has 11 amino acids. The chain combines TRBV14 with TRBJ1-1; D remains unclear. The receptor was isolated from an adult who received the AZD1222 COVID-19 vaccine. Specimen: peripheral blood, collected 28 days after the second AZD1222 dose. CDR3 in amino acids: CASSQEGNHNF. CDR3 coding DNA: TGTGCCAGCAGCCAGGAAGGGAACCATAATTTT.